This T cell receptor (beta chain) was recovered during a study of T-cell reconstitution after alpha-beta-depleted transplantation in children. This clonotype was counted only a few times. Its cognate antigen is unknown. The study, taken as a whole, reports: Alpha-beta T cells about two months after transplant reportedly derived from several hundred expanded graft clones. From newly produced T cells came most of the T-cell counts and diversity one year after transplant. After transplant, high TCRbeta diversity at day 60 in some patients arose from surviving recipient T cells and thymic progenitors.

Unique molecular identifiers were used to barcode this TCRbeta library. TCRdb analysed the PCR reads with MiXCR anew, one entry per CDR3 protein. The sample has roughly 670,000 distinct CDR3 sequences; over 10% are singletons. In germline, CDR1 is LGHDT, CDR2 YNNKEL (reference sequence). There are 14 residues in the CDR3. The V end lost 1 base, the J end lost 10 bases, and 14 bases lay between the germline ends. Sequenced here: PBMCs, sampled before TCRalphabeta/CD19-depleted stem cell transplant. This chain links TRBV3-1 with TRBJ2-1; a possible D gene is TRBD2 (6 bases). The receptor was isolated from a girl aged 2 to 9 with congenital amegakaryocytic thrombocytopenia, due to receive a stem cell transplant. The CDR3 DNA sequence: TGTGCCAGCAGCCAAGTTACTGGGACTTGGGAGCAGTTCTTC. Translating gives CASSQVTGTWEQFF.